Below are 22 T cell receptor beta chains sequenced from a single sample in a study of brain metastases from non-small cell lung cancer. Method: immunoSEQ multiplex PCR; TCRdb's copy keeps in-frame clones and lacks some. The sample holds 1,200 to 1,500 clones; 82% are singletons and the top ten take about 19%. Input material: tumor-adjacent normal tissue. These receptors all come from a donor at least 40 years old with non-small cell lung cancer.

The chain joins TRBV10-2 to TRBJ1-1; possibly TRBD1 for D (6 bases). Between the trimmed V and J ends, which lost 7 bases and 5 bases, there was a span of 14 bases. This CDR3 contains 13 residues. Germline V gene lookup returns CDR1 WSHSY and CDR2 SAAADI. The CDR3 DNA reads TGCGCCAGCAATGGGGGGCGGAGGACTGAAGCTTTCTTT. Translating it yields CASNGGRRTEAFF.

The chain combines TRBV28 with TRBJ1-4, with D tentatively TRBD1 (5 bases). The germline gives CDR1 MDHEN, CDR2 SYDVKM. The CDR3 spans 16 residues. V was shortened by 5 bases and J by 4 bases, with 17 bases between the two germline ends. CDR3 nucleotide sequence: TGTGCCAGCAGTCCCGGCGACAGAACTCTTAATGAAAAACTGTTTTTT. Protein product: CASSPGDRTLNEKLFF.

V usage is TRBV10-3 and J usage is TRBJ2-5, with 9 bases lining up with TRBD2. Looked up from germline, CDR1 is ENHRY and CDR2 is SYGVKD. V gave up 10 bases and J gave up 5 bases; unmatched junction bases: 20. This CDR3 comprises 17 residues. The CDR3: CATTGGGSGSLTETQYF. CDR3 in DNA: TGTGCCACCACGGGGGGAGGTAGCGGGAGCCTAACGGAGACCCAGTACTTC.

This clone was observed a single time. The V call is TRBV10-3, the J call TRBJ1-5; 8 nucleotides agree with TRBD1. V shed 3 bases and J 7 bases; nucleotides not matched to a gene: 5. In germline, CDR1 is ENHRY, CDR2 SYGVKD. The CDR3 consists of 14 residues. This CDR3 is CAISDGQGGQPQHF. The CDR3 coding sequence is TGTGCCATCAGTGACGGACAGGGCGGGCAGCCCCAGCATTTT.

V is TRBV28 and J is TRBJ2-7; no clear D gene. CDR1 and CDR2 (germline): MDHEN, SYDVKM. The V gene lost 2 bases and the J gene lost 10 bases, with 15 bases spanning the gap. CDR3 length: 13 residues. CDR3 sequence: CASSLSKRRQQYF. For the CDR3, the DNA is TGTGCCAGCAGTTTAAGCAAGAGGAGACAACAGTACTTC.

The chain employs TRBV12-5 and TRBJ2-1, with TRBD2 as a possible D gene (6 bases). The CDR3 extends over 17 amino acids. The germline CDR1 and CDR2 sequences are LGHNT and FRNRAP. The V gene lost 7 bases and the J gene lost 1 base, with 20 bases spanning the gap. The CDR3 reads CASAFDTGTRSYNEQFF. The CDR3 DNA is TGTGCTAGTGCCTTTGATACCGGGACTCGTTCCTACAATGAGCAGTTCTTC.

V is TRBV20-1 and J is TRBJ2-1; D gene uncertain. Trimming cost V 3 bases and J 9 bases, with 6 bases left between them. This CDR3 has 10 amino acids. The germline CDR1 and CDR2 sequences are DFQATT and SNEGSKA (reference sequence). In DNA form, the CDR3 reads TGCAGTGCTAGCGAAGGTGAGCAGTTCTTC. Its protein is CSASEGEQFF.

V is TRBV18 and J is TRBJ1-3; D gene ambiguous. From germline, CDR1 is KGHSH and CDR2 LQKENI. This CDR3 has 13 amino acids. Trimming removed 8 bases at V and 0 bases at J, with 8 bases between. The CDR3 coding sequence is TGTGCCAGCCGGGGAGGCTCTGGAAACACCATATATTTT. Amino acid sequence: CASRGGSGNTIYF.

This chain joins TRBV11-3 and TRBJ2-5; 8 bases are shared with TRBD1. The CDR3 extends over 16 amino acids. The germline CDR1 and CDR2 sequences are SGHNT and YENEEA. J lost 2 bases, V lost 4 bases, and 9 bases had no gene match. The chain's CDR3 is CASSSGQGGWQETQYF. For the CDR3, the DNA is TGTGCCAGCAGCTCAGGACAGGGCGGGTGGCAAGAGACCCAGTACTTC.

The V call is TRBV19, the J call TRBJ2-5; TRBD1 aligns across 9 bases. Looked up from germline, CDR1 is LNHDA and CDR2 is SQIVND (reference sequence). The CDR3 spans 15 residues. V lost 5 bases to trimming and J lost 4 bases; unmatched junction nucleotides: 8. The CDR3 DNA is TGTGCCAGTAGTCCAGGGACAGGGTGGGGAGAGACCCAGTACTTC. It encodes CASSPGTGWGETQYF.

V and J are TRBV24-1 and TRBJ2-1; 8 bases are shared with TRBD2. Germline trimming cut 0 bases from V and 6 bases from J; bases unmatched to any gene: 6. This CDR3 has 16 residues. Germline V gene data show CDR1 as KGHDR and CDR2 as SFDVKD. The CDR3 DNA follows: TGTGCCACCAGTGATTTGGGAGCGGGAGAAAGCAATGAGCAGTTCTTC. This codes for CATSDLGAGESNEQFF.

This clone was detected once. The chain carries TRBV27 and TRBJ2-7; D call uncertain. Germline CDR1 is MNHEY and CDR2 is SMNVEV (reference sequence). The germline V and J ends were trimmed by 5 bases and 3 bases, with 14 bases remaining between them. This CDR3 is built from 14 residues. CDR3 nucleotides: TGTGCCAGCAGTAAATGGACGAGTCGCTACGAGCAGTACTTC. Protein sequence: CASSKWTSRYEQYF.

This rearrangement joins TRBV7-8 to TRBJ1-3; the D is unclear. V lost 4 bases, J lost 2 bases, and 9 bases lay in between. Germline CDR1 is SGHVS and CDR2 is FQNEAQ. This CDR3 comprises 14 residues. The CDR3: CASSWAATGNTIYF. CDR3 in DNA: TGTGCCAGCAGCTGGGCCGCGACTGGAAACACCATATATTTT.

The gene calls are TRBV3-1 (or the pseudogene TRBV3-2) and TRBJ1-2; D is uncertain. CDR1 is LGHDT and CDR2 is YNNKEL in the germline V gene (reference sequence). CDR3 size: 14 residues. The ends were cut back, 0 bases at V and 2 bases at J, with 7 bases in the middle. Written as DNA, the CDR3 is TGTGCCAGCAGCCAAGAGGGCGGAAACTATGGCTACACCTTC. Protein product: CASSQEGGNYGYTF.

This clone appeared a few times. The gene calls are TRBV7-3 and TRBJ1-6; 10 nucleotides align to TRBD1. This CDR3 has 15 residues. CDR1 and CDR2 (germline): SGHTA, FQGTGA. V dropped 4 bases and J dropped 9; count of bases not matched to a gene: 6. This CDR3 is CASSSTGGQGSPLHF. The CDR3, as DNA: TGTGCCAGCAGCTCGACAGGGGGCCAAGGTTCACCCCTCCACTTT.

In the case of this clone: A far larger clone is one nucleotide away, so this likely arose from a read error. The chain uses TRBV5-4 and TRBJ2-3, with D unresolved. Between the trimmed V and J ends, which lost 4 bases and 4 bases, there was a span of 13 bases. CDR1 is SGHNT and CDR2 is YYREEE in the germline V gene (reference sequence). There are 14 residues in the CDR3. Here the CDR3 reads CASSGMEPPDTQYF. CDR3 sequence (DNA): TGTGCCAGCAGCGGAATGGAACCCCCAGATACGCAGTATTTT.

A note on this clone: A junction end diverges from the germline sequence, so it may reflect a read error. V is TRBV7-7 and J is TRBJ2-5, with 14 bases identical to TRBD2. The V gene's germline CDR1 is SSHAT and CDR2 FNYEAQ (reference sequence). This CDR3 has 16 residues. The CDR3 reads CASSTGLAGAGETQYF. CDR3 sequence (DNA): TGTGCTAGCAGCACGGGACTAGCGGGAGCGGGGGAGACCCAGTACTTC.

The gene calls are TRBV7-2 and TRBJ1-3; 7 bases fit TRBD1. The CDR3 is made up of 12 amino acids. Germline-derived CDR1 and CDR2 are SGHTA and FQGNSA. J gave up 7 bases and V 6 bases, and 3 bases lay outside the gene matches. The CDR3 loop is CASSSQGNTIYF. CDR3 bases: TGTGCCAGCAGTTCACAGGGGAACACCATATATTTT. The full variable domain, completed using reference TRBV7-2 and TRBJ1-3, is GAGVSQSPSNKVTEKGKDVELRCDPISGHTALYWYRQSLGQGLEFLIYFQGNSAPDKSGLPSDRFSAERTGGSVSTLTIQRTQQEDSAVYLCASSSQGNTIYFGEGSWLTVV.

V gene TRBV27 combines with J gene TRBJ1-4, with 8 positions matching TRBD1. After removal of 2 bases from V and 5 bases from J, the junction contained 7 bases not matched to a gene. The CDR3 extends over 16 amino acids. Germline V lookup: CDR1 MNHEY, CDR2 SMNVEV (reference sequence). CDR3: CASSLPKTGVNEKLFF. The CDR3 region has the DNA TGTGCCAGCAGTTTACCTAAGACAGGGGTCAATGAAAAACTGTTTTTT.

This chain links TRBV11-1 with TRBJ2-1; 9 nucleotides align to TRBD2. Germline V CDR1 and CDR2: SGHAT, FQDESV (reference sequence). J gave up 7 bases and V 2 bases, and 9 bases lay outside the gene matches. The CDR3 consists of 16 residues. CDR3 amino acids: CASSLRFGTSTNEQFF. CDR3 in DNA: TGTGCCAGCAGCTTAAGGTTCGGGACTAGCACGAATGAGCAGTTCTTC.

This clone qualifies as large. The genes are TRBV6-4 and TRBJ1-1, with a weak D call TRBD1 (5 bases). This CDR3 comprises 13 residues. Germline V gene lookup returns CDR1 MRHNA and CDR2 SNTAGT. The V gene lost 6 bases and the J gene lost 2 bases, with 10 bases spanning the gap. The CDR3 bases are TGTGCCAGCAGACACGACAGCAACACTGAAGCTTTCTTT. It codes for CASRHDSNTEAFF.

This clone has more than one count but fewer than ten. V is TRBV12-3 or TRBV12-4 and J is TRBJ2-3, with 8 bases that match TRBD1. Unmatched junction bases numbered 4, after V lost 10 bases and J lost 1 base. The CDR3 has 13 amino acids. In DNA form, the CDR3 reads TGTGCCAACGGACAGGGCCGCACAGATACGCAGTATTTT. Its translation is CANGQGRTDTQYF.